This entry concerns a single TCR beta chain. What this receptor recognizes is not known. No base quality values were provided; no much bigger clone lies one nucleotide off. Library creation used RACE. Instrument used: NextSeq 500. Library preparation attached unique molecular identifiers to individual cDNA molecules for quantitative, reproducible TCR counting. From each blood RNA sample, both TCR alpha and TCR beta chains were sequenced. In the authors' own workflow: Samples had a median of roughly 87,000 TCRs, with a range from roughly 23,224 to 700,000. V, J and CDR3 annotation of the TCR reads was carried out using the Decombinator software suite. To make PS versus PT1 abundance plots, every sample was subsampled to the same number of TCRs (28,000). Expanded TCRs were defined as absent before sensitization and observed at least eight times at the 2-week time point. TCRdb reran the public reads through fastp at Q25 and MiXCR, keeping productive beta chains. Rows with a matching CDR3 protein are joined into one entry that keeps the most common DNA and genes. The V and J calls were not made by the authors but by TCRdb's processing. A total of 70,000 to 75,000 distinct CDR3 sequences appear in this sample, 32% of them only once. Of the sample, more than 7% falls within the top ten clones.

Sample time point, as interpreted from the label and publication: patch test 1, 2 weeks after DPC sensitization. Sample treatment or condition, as interpreted from the label and publication: therapeutic diphenylcyclopropenone sensitization with weekly scalp DPC. At every patch-test visit, the blood draw took place before the patch test was put on. To be eligible, patients had to be aged 18 to 70, diagnosed with alopecia and judged suitable for DPC therapy, while pregnant patients were excluded. Total RNA was extracted from unfractionated whole blood collected in Tempus Blood RNA tubes. Counted from cysteine to phenylalanine, this CDR3 has 15 amino acids. Solely the CDR3 DNA is kept, with 45 bases framed from the first base. V is pruned by 5 bases and J by 9 bases, leaving 11 bases of the junction without a gene match. From the germline V gene, CDR1 is MDHEN and CDR2 is SYDVKM. The sample comes from a study of human T cells and chemical hapten exposure (dated by TCRdb to the early 2020s). Looking at the study overall: For sensitization, 2% DPC in acetone was applied to a roughly 2 cm by roughly 2 cm area of upper inner arm skin. Weekly therapeutic DPC doses were additionally applied to the scalp of patients throughout the roughly 23-week study period. Patch testing was performed on the upper back with Finn chambers containing 0.01% DPC, and the patch tests were scored after 6 days according to International Contact Dermatitis Research Group standards. Alopecia areata with under or over 50% scalp involvement, alopecia totalis and alopecia universalis were represented in the patient cohort, which was mostly female. Libraries were pooled for sequencing, and per-sample TCR yields varied mainly because of small differences in library volumes within the pool. This study followed changes in the peripheral blood TCR repertoire in vivo during primary and secondary sensitization of alopecia patients to the hapten diphenylcyclopropenone (DPC). Blood was sampled from patients pre-sensitization (week 0) and at 2, 6 and about 24 weeks after DPC sensitization. Blood for TCR sequencing was provided by twenty-nine alopecia patients at one to four time points (pre-sensitization, 2, 6 and 24 weeks). General study outcomes and caveats: Expanded TCRs formed significantly more large CDR3 similarity clusters than pre-sensitization or healthy control sets, consistent with antigen-driven responses. Repeated subsampling changed both the strength of the expansion versus patch-test correlation and the threshold at which that correlation became significant. DPC sensitization did not change how many TCRs were above 1 in 1000 frequency, and no evidence was found of alterations in global repertoire structure. Alopecia, a presumed autoimmune disease, was present in all patients, so the immune response of the patients might differ from that of healthy individuals. The number of PT1 expanded TCRs positively correlated with patch test score, significant at thresholds 8, 16 and 32 but not 4.

The source of this sequence is a man in his forties or fifties with alopecia areata. Some clones in this sample may be carry-over from other donors' samples. Sample: whole blood, taken in connection with sensitization to the hapten diphenylcyclopropenone (DPC). This receptor chain uses TRBV28 and TRBJ2-1; the central 9 bases match TRBD1. The CDR3 has the sequence CASSPQGQGTVEQFF. DNA sequence: TGTGCCAGCAGTCCCCAGGGACAGGGAACGGTTGAGCAGTTCTTC.